The sequence of this T cell receptor (beta chain) was determined in a study of blood T cells in healthy people across ages. Points from the study as a whole: While age rose, TCR beta diversity per million T cells dropped in a roughly linear way.

Donation came from healthy Caucasian individuals in Russia who were aged about 6 to 95. PBMCs, at least 7 million per sample, were isolated. There are 16 residues in the CDR3. Germline values: CDR1 LGHNA, CDR2 YSLEER. The ends lost 0 bases at V and 4 bases at J; junction bases unmatched: 8. A second PCR of about 7 to 11 cycles used a sample-barcoded 5' primer and a J-beta primer mix. TCRdb redid the calling of the 5' RACE reads with MiXCR, one entry per CDR3 protein. This table holds roughly 700,000 distinct CDR3 sequences, about 30% found once. This clonotype was detected ten times or more. Its antigen is not identified.

The gene calls are TRBV4-3 and TRBJ2-7, with 8 positions matching TRBD1. The specimen sequenced was blood. This clonotype originated in a woman older than 75 in good health. Here the CDR3 reads CASSQDHWQGAYEQYF. Written as DNA, the CDR3 is TGCGCCAGCAGCCAAGATCATTGGCAGGGGGCTTACGAGCAGTACTTC.